This is a list of T cell receptor beta chains from one sample in a study of T-cell reconstitution after alpha-beta-depleted transplantation in children. In TCRdb, the PCR reads were re-called with MiXCR into one record per CDR3 protein. Counted here are roughly 790,000 distinct CDR3 sequences, less than 20% occurring once; the ten biggest clones make up around 4.5%. The input for sequencing was PBMCs, mostly from graft donor cells, taken 360 days after TCRalphabeta/CD19-depleted stem cell transplant. The source is a male patient younger than 18 who had a stem cell transplant for acute lymphoblastic leukemia, so the T cells may come from the graft donor. CDR3s include the opening cysteine and the closing phenylalanine or tryptophan. Fields, in order: V gene, CDR3 protein.

TRBV5-1 | CASTFSLAGGTGELFF
TRBV6-4 | CASSDLSYSGTDEQFF
TRBV27 | CASSSLMMETQYF
TRBV7-9 | CASSLAENYNEQFF
TRBV11-2 | CASSLEPGHYEQYF
TRBV15 | CATSRSFGSGVLHYEQYF
TRBV24-1 | CATSEGQAYQPQHF
TRBV7-9 | CASSSRGDSGNEQFF
TRBV11-2 | CASSLRIRGLASYEQYF
TRBV4-1 | CASSQATGPTDTQYF
TRBV6-2/TRBV6-3 | CASTPWGGASYEQYF
TRBV27 | CASRTVGYNEQFF
TRBV5-1 | CASSLELGRNEQFF
TRBV6-5 | CASSYSPREKLFF
TRBV5-1 | CASSLVSSGRKETQYF
TRBV7-9 | CASSLRDYPSTDTQYF
TRBV29-1 | CSVGQATYNYGYTF
TRBV27 | CASRRWGARDEQFF
TRBV11-3 | CASSLAPWTGRNEQFF
TRBV2 | CASTPLRGNEQFF
TRBV12-3/TRBV12-4 | CASRPTRLAQPYEQYF
TRBV5-1 | CASRQPGEQYF
TRBV1 | CTSSQEWNGELFF
TRBV5-1 | CASSSAGTGYNEQFF
TRBV5-1 | CASSQPRDSQETQYF
TRBV12-3/TRBV12-4 | CASSPGHLSYGYTF
TRBV5-1 | CASNQGTNTEAFF
TRBV6-1 | CASSLSGRRNEQFF
TRBV29-1 | CSVAPYGYTF
TRBV20-1 | CSARDPGERTDTQYF
TRBV27 | CASSTGLGSYEQYF
TRBV12-3/TRBV12-4 | CASSPDSTLTYEQYF
TRBV7-9 | CASSSWTSGDDTQYF
TRBV7-3 | CASSRLGGLYEQYF
TRBV5-5 | CASSLKWQGVDEQFF
TRBV13 | CASSMTRTEAFF
TRBV5-1 | CASSWTGTGDNEQYF
TRBV15 | CATKPALGTRDTQYF
TRBV7-9 | CASSGTGRQETQYF
TRBV4-1 | CASSQTRGLAGPEGTQYF
TRBV2 | CASSTRGQLVNEQFF
TRBV20-1 | CSASAGQGLVTDTQYF
TRBV6-1 | CASTNGGTGLNEQFF
TRBV7-9 | CASSATGAFNEQYF
TRBV10-3 | CAISEWQTTDTQYF
TRBV29-1 | CSVGGMDTEAFF
TRBV5-6 | CASRAAGWTQYF
TRBV5-1 | CASSRTRVSNTGELFF